The 20 T cell receptor beta chains below all came from one sample that was sequenced in a study of blood T cell repertoires in COVID-19. Repertoires were generated with immunoSEQ multiplex PCR, while TCRdb's copy carries only in-frame clones and drops some. The data show roughly 100,000 clones, around 83% seen once. Sequences were obtained from peripheral blood. The receptors originated from an elderly woman with active or convalescent COVID-19.

J is TRBJ1-1 and V is TRBV10-3, with TRBD1 as a possible D gene (6 bases). The CDR3 has 14 residues. Germline CDR1 ENHRY, CDR2 SYGVKD. Trimming cost V 6 bases and J 3 bases, with 14 bases left between them. DNA of the CDR3: TGTGCCATCAGGCACCAGGGGATCGACACTGAAGCTTTCTTT. It encodes CAIRHQGIDTEAFF.

The chain carries TRBV12-3 or TRBV12-4 and TRBJ1-2; the D gene is possibly TRBD1 (6 bases). The V and J ends lost 5 bases and 7 bases respectively, with 14 bases between them. The CDR3 extends over 13 amino acids. This CDR3 is CASSPWDIPGYTF. The CDR3 DNA sequence: TGTGCCAGCAGTCCCTGGGACATTCCTGGCTACACCTTC.

The chain is built from TRBV10-3 and TRBJ1-1; D gene unclear. V lost 10 bases, J lost 1 base, and 7 bases lay in between. The CDR3 runs 11 residues. The germline V gene has CDR1 ENHRY and CDR2 SYGVKD. As DNA, the CDR3 is TGTGCCACCCTTCGGAACACTGAAGCTTTCTTT. This translates into CATLRNTEAFF.

The V call is TRBV9, the J call TRBJ2-3; 13 bases align to TRBD2. The J segment lost 2 bases and the V segment lost 4 bases, leaving 7 bases of the junction unmatched. This CDR3 spans 17 amino acids. The germline V gene encodes CDR1 SGDLS and CDR2 YYNGEE. The chain's CDR3 is CASSTPTSGGYTDTQYF. The CDR3 DNA reads TGTGCCAGCAGCACTCCGACTAGCGGGGGGTACACAGATACGCAGTATTTT.

This clone was seen only a few times. The chain combines TRBV7-9 with TRBJ2-5; 8 nucleotides line up with TRBD1. The CDR3 runs 15 residues. Per germline, CDR1 SEHNR and CDR2 FQNEAQ (reference sequence). Trimming removed 4 bases from V and 2 bases from J; junction bases left unmatched: 6. The CDR3 nucleotides are TGTGCCAGCAGCTCTCTTAACAGGGGGCAAGAGACCCAGTACTTC. As protein: CASSSLNRGQETQYF.

The V gene is TRBV12-3 or TRBV12-4, the J gene TRBJ1-4, with 7 bases identical to TRBD1. The CDR3 totals 13 residues. V was pared by 6 bases and J by 4 bases, with 2 bases of the junction left unmatched. The CDR3 reads CASRGQNNEKLFF. The CDR3 DNA follows: TGTGCCAGCAGGGGACAGAATAATGAAAAACTGTTTTTT.

This clone was counted a single time. The chain employs TRBV7-2 and TRBJ2-5, with 7 bases matching TRBD1. The germline gives CDR1 SGHTA, CDR2 FQGNSA. V lost 6 bases and J lost 5; bases outside the gene matches: 12. The CDR3 runs to 15 residues. CDR3 DNA: TGTGCCAGCAGATCAAGAACAGGGGTGAGGGAGACCCAGTACTTC. The encoded protein is CASRSRTGVRETQYF.

The chain links TRBV5-6 to TRBJ2-1; D is possibly TRBD2 (5 bases). V gave up 4 bases and J gave up 0 bases, with 14 bases separating them. The CDR3 sequence is 16 residues long. Per germline, CDR1 SGHDT and CDR2 YYEEEE. The DNA for the CDR3 is TGTGCCAGCAGCATAGGACTGACACTCTCCTACAATGAGCAGTTCTTC. Its protein is CASSIGLTLSYNEQFF. Together with reference TRBV5-6 and TRBJ2-1, the CDR3 gives the full variable domain: DAGVTQSPTHLIKTRGQQVTLRCSPKSGHDTVSWYQQALGQGPQFIFQYYEEEERQRGNFPDRFSGHQFPNYSSELNVNALLLGDSALYLCASSIGLTLSYNEQFFGPGTRLTVL.

This chain links TRBV27 with TRBJ1-5; 8 bases map to TRBD1. Per germline, CDR1 MNHEY and CDR2 SMNVEV (reference sequence). V shed 3 bases, J shed 6 bases, and the junction held 7 bases outside the gene matches. This CDR3 is built from 15 residues. In DNA, the CDR3 is TGTGCCAGCAGTTTGTCTGACAGGGGTCGTCAGCCCCAGCATTTT. Translated, it gives CASSLSDRGRQPQHF.

This clone is labeled as medium-sized. V usage is TRBV19 and J usage is TRBJ2-5; 12 bases agree with TRBD2. The junction had 6 bases not matched to a gene; V was cut back by 5 bases and J by 2 bases. Germline CDR1 reads LNHDA; CDR2 reads SQIVND (reference sequence). The CDR3 is 16 residues long. The CDR3 DNA reads TGTGCCAGTAGTCTCAGCGGGACTAGCGGGCAAGAGACCCAGTACTTC. This gives the protein CASSLSGTSGQETQYF.

This rearrangement joins TRBV5-1 to TRBJ2-1, with 12 bases identical to TRBD2. With 0 bases clipped from V and 7 bases from J, the junction kept 5 bases outside the gene matches. Per germline, CDR1 SGHRS and CDR2 YFSETQ. The CDR3 extends over 16 amino acids. CDR3 DNA sequence: TGCGCCAGCAGCTTGGGCTCTAGCGGGGGGGCTAATGAGCAGTTCTTC. This sequence encodes CASSLGSSGGANEQFF. The whole variable domain, filled in from reference TRBV5-1 and TRBJ2-1, reads KAGVTQTPRYLIKTRGQQVTLSCSPISGHRSVSWYQQTPGQGLQFLFEYFSETQRNKGNFPGRFSGRQFSNSRSEMNVSTLELGDSALYLCASSLGSSGGANEQFFGPGTRLTVL.

The V gene is TRBV7-8, the J gene TRBJ1-1, with D tentatively TRBD1 (5 bases). The ends were cut back, 1 base at V and 1 base at J, with 13 bases in the middle. Looked up from germline, CDR1 is SGHVS and CDR2 is FQNEAQ. The CDR3 spans 16 residues. The CDR3 protein is CASSLVKAGRNTEAFF. In DNA form, the CDR3 reads TGTGCCAGCAGCTTAGTGAAGGCGGGGCGGAACACTGAAGCTTTCTTT.

This clone was recorded once. The J gene is TRBJ1-1, the V gene TRBV6-1; D perhaps matches TRBD1 (6 bases). V dropped 2 bases and J dropped 8 bases, with 15 bases sitting between them. Germline values: CDR1 MNHNS, CDR2 SASEGT. The CDR3 loop spans 14 amino acids. CDR3 loop: CASSERRQGSEAFF. For the CDR3, the DNA is TGTGCCAGCAGTGAAAGGAGGCAGGGGTCGGAAGCTTTCTTT.

As regards this clone: A much larger clone is a single base away; this may be a read error. The V gene is TRBV12-3 or TRBV12-4, the J gene TRBJ1-2; 7 bases match TRBD1. The CDR3 length is 12 residues. J gave up 2 bases and V 6 bases, and 0 bases lay outside the gene matches. The CDR3 protein is CASRQGNYGYTF. In nucleotides, the CDR3 is TGTGCCAGCAGACAGGGGAACTATGGCTACACCTTC.

Of note for this clone: One end of the junction varies from germline; a read error may be responsible. This same CDR3 is encoded by further DNA sequences in the sample. J is TRBJ2-2 and V is TRBV9; maybe TRBD2 (5 bases). The CDR3 loop spans 13 amino acids. Germline V gene lookup returns CDR1 SGDLS and CDR2 YYNGEE. The CDR3 coding sequence is TGTGCCAGCAGCGTCCGGTACACCGGGGAGTTGTTTTTT. This codes for CASSVRYTGELFF. The full variable domain, its missing parts supplied by reference TRBV9 and TRBJ2-2, is DSGVTQTPKHLITATGQRVTLRCSPRSGDLSVYWYQQSLDQGLQFLIQYYNGEERAKGNILERFSAQQFPDLHSELNLSSLELGDSALYFCASSVRYTGELFFGEGSRLTVL.

The chain recombines TRBV6-6 with TRBJ1-6; a possible D gene is TRBD1 (6 bases). V lost 7 bases and J lost 7, with 14 bases in between. From germline, CDR1 is MNHNY and CDR2 SVGAGI (reference sequence). The CDR3 runs 14 residues. The CDR3 here is CASMTGQQNSPLHF. DNA of the CDR3: TGTGCCAGCATGACGGGACAACAAAATTCACCCCTCCACTTT.

In its sample, this clone was seen a few times. V gene TRBV5-1 combines with J gene TRBJ1-5; TRBD1 is a possible D gene (5 bases). Germline lookup yields CDR1 SGHRS and CDR2 YFSETQ. The V end was cut by 4 bases, the J end by 1 base, with 9 bases between. This CDR3 is 14 amino acids long. CDR3 DNA sequence: TGCGCCAGCAGCCCGGGGGGGAGCAATCAGCCCCAGCATTTT. Protein: CASSPGGSNQPQHF.

In this sample, this clone turned up a few times. The V and J genes are TRBV20-1 and TRBJ1-5; 7 bases line up with TRBD1. V shed 3 bases, J shed 3 bases, and the junction held 5 bases outside the gene matches. The CDR3 consists of 14 residues. The germline gives CDR1 DFQATT, CDR2 SNEGSKA (reference sequence). CDR3 loop: CSASRQGHNQPQHF. The CDR3 nucleotides are TGCAGTGCTAGTAGACAGGGACACAATCAGCCCCAGCATTTT.

J is TRBJ1-2 and V is TRBV5-1, with D maybe TRBD1 (6 bases). Germline values: CDR1 SGHRS, CDR2 YFSETQ. V lost 4 bases and J 2 bases, leaving 15 bases between the germline ends. CDR3 length: 15 amino acids. CDR3 sequence reads: CASSGFDRPNYGYTF. In DNA, the CDR3 is TGCGCCAGCAGCGGATTCGACAGGCCCAACTATGGCTACACCTTC.

The chain carries TRBV2 and TRBJ1-1; D unresolved. Per germline, CDR1 SNHLY and CDR2 FYNNEI. This CDR3 comprises 13 residues. V was trimmed by 8 bases and J by 1 base, leaving 11 bases between them. The CDR3 nucleotides are TGTGCCAGCGGCAGTACAAAGAACACTGAAGCTTTCTTT. Protein: CASGSTKNTEAFF.